A selection of T cell receptor beta chains follows, all from one sample in a study of CD8 T cell repertoires and HIV-1 epitope variants. Their cognate antigens are unknown. Profiling relied on immunoSEQ multiplex PCR, and the TCRdb table lists in-frame clones only, not all of them. The sample holds fewer than 5,500 clones, approximately 65% seen once. Material: cultured CD8+ T cells derived from PBMCs. These receptors were collected from a male donor with HIV. Both conserved end residues are part of each CDR3. Fields, in order: clone size, D gene, J gene, CDR3 length, V gene, CDR3 protein, CDR3 DNA. D genes are given only for firm matches. Only part of the rows carry a size: once, few, many, or a class if the clone is expanded.

>NA|NA|TRBJ2-1|16|TRBV5-1
CASSRALGESYNEQFF
TGCGCCAGCAGCCGCGCATTGGGGGAATCCTACAATGAGCAGTTCTTC
>NA|TRBD1|TRBJ2-2|16|TRBV19
CASSIDQGARIGELFF
TGTGCCAGTAGTATAGACCAGGGGGCTAGGATCGGGGAGCTGTTTTTT
>NA|TRBD1|TRBJ1-2|14|TRBV28
CASRLPSGGYGYTF
TGTGCCAGCAGACTGCCTTCAGGGGGCTATGGCTACACCTTC
>once|NA|TRBJ2-5|15|TRBV28
CASSPRSDEQETQYF
TGTGCCAGCAGCCCCCGATCAGACGAACAAGAGACCCAGTACTTC
>NA|NA|TRBJ2-7|12|TRBV28
CASSLEGWEQYF
TGTGCCAGCAGTTTAGAGGGGTGGGAGCAGTACTTC
>few|TRBD1|TRBJ1-5|16|TRBV28
CASSLTTGYSNQPQHF
TGTGCCAGCAGTCTCACGACAGGGTATAGCAATCAGCCCCAGCATTTT
>few|NA|TRBJ2-7|14|TRBV7-9
CASSLVPGLSEQYF
TGTGCCAGCAGCTTAGTTCCGGGATTAAGCGAGCAGTACTTC
>NA|TRBD2|TRBJ2-5|17|TRBV19
CASSIPALAGGSETQYF
TGTGCCAGTAGTATCCCCGCACTAGCGGGGGGGTCGGAGACCCAGTACTTC
>NA|NA|TRBJ1-5|14|TRBV2
CASSPNRLQQPQHF
TGTGCCAGCAGCCCGAACAGGTTACAACAGCCCCAGCATTTT
>once|NA|TRBJ1-2|15|TRBV28
CASSSTLTARYGYTF
TGTGCCAGCAGTTCGACCCTGACAGCTAGATATGGCTACACCTTC
>NA|TRBD1|TRBJ1-1|12|TRBV19
CASSRGGTEAFF
TGTGCCAGTAGCAGGGGGGGCACTGAAGCTTTCTTT
>NA|TRBD1|TRBJ1-2|15|TRBV4-1
CASSLGDSGRGGYTF
TGTGCCAGCAGCCTAGGGGACAGCGGGAGGGGTGGCTACACCTTC
>NA|NA|TRBJ1-4|16|TRBV28
CASSLPTGTSNEKLFF
TGTGCCAGCAGTTTACCTACCGGGACATCGAATGAAAAACTGTTTTTT
>NA|NA|TRBJ2-1|15|TRBV6-1
CASRTRTVGPDEQFF
TGTGCCAGCAGGACCCGGACAGTGGGTCCCGATGAGCAGTTCTTC
>NA|TRBD1|TRBJ1-1|13|TRBV7-2
CASSQGGGSEAFF
TGTGCCAGCAGCCAGGGGGGCGGATCTGAGGCTTTCTTT
>once|NA|TRBJ1-4|17|TRBV9
CASSVATSGAGDEKLFF
TGTGCCAGCAGCGTAGCTACGTCGGGGGCAGGGGATGAAAAACTGTTTTTT
>NA|NA|TRBJ1-1|15|TRBV6-5
CASSLSLEGVTKAFF
TGTGCCAGCAGTCTCTCTCTCGAGGGCGTCACTAAAGCTTTCTTT
>large|NA|TRBJ1-2|16|TRBV6-1
CASSELPQDLDYGYTF
TGTGCCAGCAGTGAACTTCCACAAGACCTAGACTATGGCTACACCTTC
>NA|NA|TRBJ2-4|13|TRBV4-3
CASSQGVRDIQYF
TGCGCCAGCAGCCAAGGGGTGAGGGACATTCAGTACTTC
>NA|TRBD1|TRBJ1-5|14|TRBV6-5
CASSLDRANRPQHF
TGTGCCAGCAGTTTGGACAGGGCCAATCGGCCCCAGCATTTT
>NA|TRBD2|TRBJ2-7|16|TRBV28
CASSSLAGGLSYEQYF
TGTGCCAGCAGTTCCCTAGCGGGAGGGCTCTCCTACGAGCAGTACTTC
>NA|NA|TRBJ2-2|14|TRBV7-7
CASSLGLAPGELFF
TGTGCTAGCAGCTTAGGGTTAGCCCCCGGGGAGCTGTTTTTT
>NA|NA|TRBJ2-3|13|TRBV7-3
CASSTIGTDTQYF
TGTGCCAGCAGCACCATTGGCACGGATACGCAGTATTTT
>NA|NA|TRBJ2-6|16|TRBV5-1
CASRPRPSSGANVLTF
TGCGCCAGCAGACCCCGACCGAGCTCTGGGGCCAACGTCCTGACTTTC
>NA|NA|TRBJ2-5|15|TRBV7-2
CASRPPDRGGETQYF
TGTGCCAGCAGGCCACCGGACCGTGGAGGGGAGACCCAGTACTTC
>NA|TRBD1|TRBJ1-1|17|TRBV13
CASSFWTGGEVNTEAFF
TGTGCCAGCAGCTTTTGGACAGGGGGCGAGGTGAACACTGAAGCTTTCTTT
>NA|NA|TRBJ1-4|18|TRBV9
CASSVGILAGDRNEKLFF
TGTGCCAGCAGCGTAGGGATTCTTGCAGGGGATAGAAATGAAAAACTGTTTTTT
>NA|TRBD2|TRBJ2-3|16|TRBV29-1
CSVVHPSGRRVWSQYF
TGCAGCGTTGTTCACCCTAGCGGGAGAAGGGTCTGGTCGCAGTATTTT
>NA|NA|TRBJ1-1|15|TRBV4-1
CASSQDNSFLPEAFF
TGCGCCAGCAGCCAAGATAACAGTTTCCTCCCTGAAGCTTTCTTT
>NA|NA|TRBJ2-2|13|TRBV29-1
CSVGRPNTGELFF
TGCAGCGTTGGACGTCCGAACACCGGGGAGCTGTTTTTT
>NA|NA|TRBJ2-3|15|TRBV28
CASSPSQVGADTQYF
TGTGCCAGCAGCCCATCCCAGGTAGGGGCAGATACGCAGTATTTT
>NA|NA|TRBJ1-1|13|TRBV28
CASRQGWDTEAFF
TGTGCCAGCAGACAGGGTTGGGACACTGAAGCTTTCTTT
>NA|NA|TRBJ1-5|18|TRBV23-1
CASSQPHTGTPKGQPQHF
TGCGCCAGCAGTCAGCCTCACACCGGGACACCGAAGGGTCAGCCCCAGCATTTT
>few|NA|TRBJ2-2|14|TRBV4-3
CASSQDGNTGELFF
TGCGCCAGCAGCCAAGATGGGAACACCGGGGAGCTGTTTTTT
>once|NA|TRBJ2-1|16|TRBV11-2
CASASRGWENVDEQFF
TGTGCCAGCGCTTCCCGTGGGTGGGAGAACGTGGATGAGCAGTTCTTC
>once|TRBD1|TRBJ2-7|14|TRBV27
CASSIQGSVSEQYF
TGTGCCAGCAGTATACAGGGGTCGGTCTCCGAGCAGTACTTC
>NA|TRBD1|TRBJ1-2|14|TRBV27
CASSEDREDYGYTF
TGTGCCAGCAGTGAGGACAGGGAGGACTATGGCTACACCTTC
>few|NA|TRBJ2-7|14|TRBV13
CASSLEGGSYEQYF
TGTGCCAGCAGCTTAGAGGGAGGCTCCTACGAGCAGTACTTC
>NA|NA|TRBJ2-1|13|TRBV19
CASSIMSDNEQFF
TGTGCCAGTAGTATTATGTCCGACAATGAGCAGTTCTTC
>NA|TRBD2|TRBJ2-1|15|TRBV27
CASSLASGGAVEQFF
TGTGCCAGCAGTTTAGCCAGCGGGGGGGCCGTTGAGCAGTTCTTC
>NA|NA|TRBJ2-4|15|TRBV7-2
CASSPGALAKNIQYF
TGTGCCAGCAGCCCCGGGGCCCTAGCCAAAAACATTCAGTACTTC
>NA|NA|TRBJ1-2|13|TRBV7-9
CASSWDGDYGYTF
TGTGCCAGCAGCTGGGACGGAGACTATGGCTACACCTTC
>NA|TRBD1|TRBJ2-1|15|TRBV5-1
CASTQQGYPYNEQFF
TGCGCCAGCACCCAACAGGGGTACCCCTACAATGAGCAGTTCTTC
>NA|NA|TRBJ2-2|20|TRBV15
CATSSSGLFEGIANTGELFF
TGTGCCACCAGCAGTTCAGGATTATTCGAGGGAATCGCGAACACCGGGGAGCTGTTTTTT
>NA|NA|TRBJ2-5|14|TRBV21-1
CASSRRSGIKTQYF
TGTGCCAGCAGCAGAAGAAGCGGGATAAAGACCCAGTACTTC
>NA|NA|TRBJ2-1|13|TRBV27
CASSANSYNEQFF
TGTGCCAGCAGTGCCAACTCCTACAATGAGCAGTTCTTC
>few|NA|TRBJ1-6|16|TRBV7-9
CASSTAISSYNSPLHF
TGTGCCAGCAGCACAGCGATTAGCTCCTATAATTCACCCCTCCACTTT
>NA|NA|TRBJ2-2|14|TRBV27
CASSSDRNTGELFF
TGTGCCAGCAGTTCCGACAGGAACACCGGGGAGCTGTTTTTT
>NA|NA|TRBJ1-1|14|TRBV28
CASSSSDASTEAFF
TGTGCCAGCAGCAGCTCAGATGCGAGCACTGAAGCTTTCTTT